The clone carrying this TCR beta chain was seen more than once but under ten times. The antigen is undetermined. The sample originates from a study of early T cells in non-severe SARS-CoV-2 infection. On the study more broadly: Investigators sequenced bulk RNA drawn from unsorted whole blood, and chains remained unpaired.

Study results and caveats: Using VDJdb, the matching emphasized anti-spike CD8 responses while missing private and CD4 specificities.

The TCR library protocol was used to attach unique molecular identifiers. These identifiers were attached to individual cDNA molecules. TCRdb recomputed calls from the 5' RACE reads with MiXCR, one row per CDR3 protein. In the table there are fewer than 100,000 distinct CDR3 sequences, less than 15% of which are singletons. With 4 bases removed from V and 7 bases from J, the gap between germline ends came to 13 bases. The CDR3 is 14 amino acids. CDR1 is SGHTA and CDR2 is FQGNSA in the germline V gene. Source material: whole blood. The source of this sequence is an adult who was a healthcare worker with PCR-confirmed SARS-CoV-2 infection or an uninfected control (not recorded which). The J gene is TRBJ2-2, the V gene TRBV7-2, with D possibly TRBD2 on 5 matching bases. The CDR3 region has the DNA TGTGCCAGCAGCTCACTAGGCCGCAGCGGGGAGCTGTTTTTT. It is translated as CASSSLGRSGELFF.